The present entry profiles one T cell receptor (beta chain) with its context. This receptor's antigen is unknown. One base away there is no much larger clone; base qualities are not given. This sample's time point label indicates: progressive disease on ibrutinib. For TCR beta library preparation, roughly 2 micrograms of genomic DNA were extracted from the cryopreserved PBMCs. Longitudinal blood samples from CLL patients receiving ibrutinib monotherapy were subjected to high-throughput TCR beta sequencing. Patients were enrolled in a phase 2 open-label single-center ibrutinib monotherapy trial. This entry belongs to a study of cytotoxic CD8 clonotypes in ibrutinib-treated CLL (TCRdb year 2021). At the level of the whole study: In this cohort, approximately 14 patients were treatment-naive and 11 to 12 were relapsed/refractory, while roughly 17 had unmutated IGHV. Partial responses were observed in about 25 patients and complete responses in 2; after a median follow-up of 68 months, remission was maintained in 15 or so patients and progression was observed in some 12. Response samples were obtained after a median of 12 months of treatment, with a range of about 6 to 36 months. An average of around 250,000 productive templates and roughly 94,000 productive rearrangements was obtained per sample. Of the roughly 90 people in the trial, 26 had longitudinal samples available. Cryopreserved peripheral blood mononuclear cells were obtained prior to treatment, at the time of response, and at either disease progression or sustained remission. Every remission and progressive disease sample was obtained while ibrutinib was still being received by the patients. General conclusions and limits of the study: Baseline clonality exceeded that of age-matched healthy donors and correlated strongly with circulating CD8+ T-cell counts. Sampling times were not matched between patients in sustained remission and patients whose disease was progressing, and lymph node repertoires were not examined. Clonality rose at ibrutinib response, remained stable during sustained remission, and dropped back toward baseline at progression. Public clonotypes were rare and either contracted or stayed stable during treatment, and the rise in clonality at ibrutinib response reflected the expansion of private clonotypes.

A MiSeq instrument was used for deep resolution sequencing, which targeted depths ranging from 1 in 1 million up to 1 in 200,000 T cells, with coverage averaging 10x for each clonotype. TCR beta libraries were generated with the immunoSEQ hsTCRB Kit. The authors' pipeline ran thus. Data were analyzed with ImmunoSEQ Data Assistant and ImmunoSEQ Analyzer, with V, D and J genes assigned per IMGT definitions. Clonality, which ranges from 0 to 1, was calculated as one minus the normalized Shannon entropy of productive rearrangement frequencies. Only overrepresented clonotypes making up at least 0.05% of the repertoire of each patient were included in the public clonotype analysis. Repertoires from some 14 age-matched healthy donors in immuneACCESS were used as clonality controls. The clones in this table, taken by TCRdb from immuneACCESS, are in-frame only. Not every clone is retained; where verified, under half of the shortfall comes from an unresolved V gene, and the cause of the rest is unknown. V and J calls and clone size follow that table, whereas D and trimming were derived from the DNA. The sample has 250,000 to 350,000 clones on record, less than 85% of them singletons. The top ten clonotypes cover approximately 5.6% of the sample.

Trimming removed 3 bases from V and 10 bases from J, leaving 9 bases between the germline ends. CDR1 MGHDK and CDR2 SYGVNS were looked up in the germline V gene. The CDR3 covers 11 residues, taking in both the cysteine and the phenylalanine. The entry retains the CDR3 DNA only, 33 bases that are in frame from base 1. This specimen was PBMCs, taken at disease progression, from a patient treated with ibrutinib. The rearranged segments are TRBV25-1 and TRBJ1-1; the D gene cannot be named for sure. The receptor's source is a human donor with chronic lymphocytic leukemia. CDR3 protein: CASSEGLGAFF. The DNA is as follows: TGTGCCAGCAGTGAGGGCCTCGGAGCTTTCTTT.